This note documents a single T cell receptor (beta chain) sequence. Its antigen specificity is not known. Per-base qualities were not stored, and no clone one base away is much larger. To prepare the library, the immunoSEQ multiplex PCR assay was applied. A mixture of 60 forward primers for TCR Vbeta segments and 13 reverse primers for TCR Jbeta segments was used in the multiplex PCR. The CDR3 region of rearranged TCR beta genes was amplified from genomic DNA with a multiplex PCR assay. Amplified TCR beta libraries were sequenced as 87-base-pair reads on the Illumina HiSeq System. On the study's bioinformatics: A later analysis counted 65 million to 90 million unique TCR beta chains across the 500 to 850 repertoires, and some 11 million of these chains were shared by at least two donors. A nearest-neighbor algorithm error-corrected the raw reads and collapsed the reads into unique sequences, merging closely related sequences to remove PCR and sequencing errors. Alignment of CDR3 sequences to IMGT reference sequences was used to assign V, D and J gene segments. For a sequence to be retained, a match of at least six nucleotides to both a V gene segment and a J gene segment was required. Rearrangements were classified as productive when the CDR3 lacked stop codons and remained in frame with V and J, and all other rearrangements were classified as non-productive. Following IMGT convention, CDR3 was defined as the stretch from the second conserved V-encoded cysteine to the conserved J-encoded phenylalanine. The earlier analysis of some 540 of the donors excluded any sequence lacking an unambiguous match to a single V gene segment. In an earlier analysis of some 590 of the donors, a V segment was called functional when productive rearrangements were above 56.7%, and segregating when the standard deviation between donors exceeded 5%. To diagnose cytomegalovirus status from the catalog of TCR beta chain sequences, a statistical classification framework was built. V and J gene assignment, in a later analysis, came from comparing TCR nucleotide sequences with IMGT/GENE-DB human TR gene sequences. The TCRdist pipeline was used in a later analysis to assign CDR3 sequences and most-parsimonious VDJ recombination scenarios. In a later analysis, each TCR beta chain was defined by its CDR3 amino acid sequence together with its V-gene family, and reads without a unique V-gene family were excluded. To address suspected cross-contamination and a sequencing artifact, a later analysis removed roughly 580 highly shared, low-generation-probability nucleotide sequences. In a later analysis, a clonal expansion index was calculated for each public chain from normalized within-repertoire ranks of inferred template counts. A later analysis computed generation probabilities with a VDJ recombination model fitted to out-of-frame rearrangements, and checked the results against IGoR. In a later analysis, TCR-TCR, TCR-HLA and TCR-CMV co-occurrence was scored with hypergeometric tests, and a repertoire-size bias correction was applied to TCR pairs. In a later analysis, false discovery rates were estimated by permuting HLA or CMV assignments 20 times. In a later analysis, co-occurring TCRs were grouped with DBSCAN, and TCRdist sequence similarity was added when clustering was performed within HLA-allele-positive subsets. Co-occurrence clustering excluded repertoires with fewer than 30,000 or more than 120,000 public chains, plus five with anomalous nucleotide sharing. Sourced from immuneACCESS, this table was stored by TCRdb with only in-frame sequences that have V and J called. A share of the clones is absent; for the studies checked, an unresolved V gene accounts for under half, and the remainder has no known explanation. Clone size and the V and J calls come from that table; the DNA yielded D and trimming. Counted in this sample were 200,000 to 250,000 clones; roughly 82% of them appeared once. 5.4% of the sample belongs to the ten largest clones.

This sample is drawn from a study of cytomegalovirus exposure and HLA in healthy donors (dated by TCRdb to between 2016 and 2019). Study-wide context: In an earlier analysis of roughly 590 of the donors, roughly 300 Gb of sequence data and 100 million or so unique TCR beta sequences from approximately 180 million T cells were reported. The T cell repertoires of several hundred subjects were profiled by immunosequencing and related to cytomegalovirus serostatus. On average, roughly 200,000 unique TCR beta nucleotide sequences were sequenced per donor among fewer than 500 genotyped donors of the cohort, with roughly 19% of those sequences being non-productive. The number of donors typed differed by locus, with roughly 629-640 for A, B, C, DRB1 and DQB1, roughly 550 for DQA1, under 610 for DPA1, and some 470 for DPB1. A later genetic analysis used genome-wide SNP genotypes for about three fifths of the 666 donors, treating that subset as a discovery cohort. Along with the approximately 700-subject first cohort, a separate validation cohort of over a hundred different subjects was used. Rather than drawing on any new phenotypic data, the later analysis identified candidate immune exposures from TCR beta sequences and the way those sequences occurred across donors. Donor age, sex, ethnicity and CMV serostatus were compiled alongside the repertoire data. The study combined high-throughput TCR immunosequencing, statistical association of individual TCRs with disease status, and machine learning to predict cytomegalovirus infection status. The genetic ancestry cluster associated with self-reported Caucasian donors included about four fifths of the roughly 400 genotyped donors. The study was designed to test whether signatures of past pathogen exposure could be identified by cataloging public T cell receptors. A later analysis re-examined previously published TCR beta repertoires from about 670 donors and added high-resolution HLA genotyping to investigate patterns of TCR occurrence. Every repertoire in the discovery cohort had been generated on one and the same sequencing platform. An earlier analysis of a few hundred of the donors applied high-throughput TCR beta sequencing to assess whether each TCR beta V gene segment acted as functional or pseudogenic. Roughly five DR-DQ haplotypes were handled as single units for association and clustering, since linkage in the cohort was strong. Both class I and class II loci were covered by HLA typing, at four-digit resolution. Roughly 300 gigabases of sequencing data and 70 million to 95 million unique TCR sequences made up an early release that covered 500 to 650 HLA-typed donors.

Study-wide conclusions, independent of this receptor: The authors suggested that the approach could potentially be extended to other disease states and immunological phenotypes. Roughly 15 rarely observed V segments, including chromosome 9 orphons, were excluded from the earlier analysis of some 590 of the donors because counts were too low. The study listed over 150 TCR beta chains as associated with cytomegalovirus. The sequencing pipeline was judged likely to have produced a cluster of highly shared sequence variants as a technical artifact. The presence/absence analyses assumed that sequencing depth was roughly uniform across donors, and that assumption may not be true. A later analysis found that HLA-associated TCR beta chains were more clonally expanded and had lower generation probabilities than equally common non-associated chains. In a later analysis, several top co-occurrence clusters were reported to appear linked to parvovirus B19, influenza, CMV and Epstein-Barr virus. V-gene and J-gene trimming of TCR beta chains was associated with a missense DCLRE1C variant in a later genetic analysis, and the association was replicated in an independent cohort. A later analysis found that most CMV-associated TCR beta chains appeared HLA-restricted, with HLA associations seemingly driven largely by CMV exposure. A further reported finding was that TCR beta sequences accurately predicted the HLA-A and HLA-B alleles for most subjects in the first cohort. In a later analysis, 15,000 to 20,000 TCR beta sequences were associated with specific HLA alleles at a false discovery rate of 0.05. Only TCR beta chains were sequenced in this cohort, and the absence of alpha or paired-chain data limited detectable features. According to a later analysis, TCR association rates differed among HLA loci, with DRB1 alleles showing the most associated TCRs and HLA-C alleles showing the fewest. An earlier analysis of 450 to 750 of the donors showed that most TCR beta V segments appeared in productive rearrangements either about 87% or about 30% of the time, which broadly matched IMGT annotations. The 87-base-pair reads could not distinguish some IMGT-functional V segments, including TRBV6-2 and TRBV6-3, so those segments were excluded. A few of the identified cytomegalovirus-associated TCR beta chains were confirmed in vitro to be specific for cytomegalovirus antigens. According to a later genetic analysis, donors in an Asian-associated ancestry cluster had fewer N-insertions in productive TCRs than the roughly 670-donor mean. Immune exposure information for the cohort was limited to CMV serostatus. While some public TCRs were present in many individuals, most TCR sequences turned up only very rarely across donors. Linkage disequilibrium might explain the correlated functional status among segregating V segments, but an unknown experimental factor could not be ruled out. HLA typing was unavailable for some donors at each locus, so association tests used only the typed subset. In both the original and validation cohorts, the classifier was reported to diagnose cytomegalovirus status with high specificity and sensitivity. When HLA alleles, especially DR and DQ, strongly co-occurred, attributing TCR associations to individual alleles was difficult.

Here V drops 6 bases and J drops 5 bases, and the junction holds 7 bases not matched to any gene. The CDR3 goes from the cysteine to the phenylalanine over 14 residues. This entry keeps only the CDR3 DNA: 42 bases, framed from base 1. CDR1 and CDR2 are read off the germline V gene as MRHNA and SNTAGT. The cohort was made up of approximately 700 healthy bone marrow donors. At the time of sampling, all cohort members were nominally healthy, though unrecorded immune exposures were likely present. The donor was CMV seropositive and belonged to the group of about 290 seropositive cohort members. A peripheral blood sample was provided by each donor, and peripheral blood mononuclear cells were used for TCR beta sequencing. Genomic DNA was extracted from the blood cell samples with the Qiagen DNeasy Blood Extraction Kit.

The chain was built from TRBV6-4 and TRBJ1-1, with TRBD1 identical over 9 junction bases. The material sequenced was PBMCs. This clonotype was obtained from a woman aged 40 to 55 in good health and CMV-seropositive. The encoded CDR3 is CASRVDRGRTEAFF. The nucleotide sequence is TGTGCCAGCAGGGTTGACAGGGGGAGGACTGAAGCTTTCTTT.